A single sample gave rise to the 15 T cell receptor beta chains below, sequenced in a study of blood T cells in healthy people across ages (dated by TCRdb to the mid-2010s). Receptor libraries were prepared by 5' RACE. A second roughly 6 to 12 cycle PCR used a sample-barcoded 5' primer and a J-beta primer mix. TCRdb reanalyzed the raw reads on its own, using fastp at Q25 for trimming and MiXCR for clone calling, and kept in-frame beta chains. Rows matching on CDR3 protein sequence are summarized as one entry with the most common DNA and genes. The sample table lists 1.8 million or so distinct CDR3 sequences, roughly 43% of them with a count of one. Roughly 23% of the sample rests with the top ten. Sequencing used blood. Receptor source: a human donor in good health.

The V gene is TRBV10-3, the J gene TRBJ2-4; D is unclear. The J call may be in error: the DNA end matches TRBJ2-7 better. CDR1 and CDR2 (germline): ENHRY, SYGVKD. The CDR3 spans 14 residues. CDR3 sequence reads: CAISESRVVGEQYF. The CDR3 DNA is TGTGCCATCAGTGAGTCTCGAGTAGTGGGCGAGCAGTACTTC.

In this sample, this clonotype turned up once. Being one base from a much bigger clone, this may be a read error. V is TRBV7-2 and J is TRBJ2-4; no clear D. The germline V gene encodes CDR1 SGHTA and CDR2 FQGNSA. CDR3 length: 14 residues. The V and J ends lost 1 base and 3 bases respectively, with 7 bases between them. CDR3 nucleotides: TGTGCCAGCAGCTTAGACTTGATCAAAAACATTCAGTACTTC. Translating it yields CASSLDLIKNIQYF.

V is TRBV20-1 and J is TRBJ1-2; no firm D call. CDR1 is DFQATT, CDR2 SNEGSKA, per germline (reference sequence). With 0 bases removed from V and 4 bases from J, the gap between germline ends came to 24 bases. The CDR3 sequence is 18 residues long. This CDR3 reads CSARDLGRSTLHSYGYTF. The CDR3 coding sequence is TGCAGTGCTAGAGATTTAGGACGGAGCACACTTCATTCCTATGGCTACACCTTC.

This clonotype was seen only a few times. J is TRBJ2-7 and V is TRBV11-1; 8 bases map to TRBD1. CDR1 is SGHAT and CDR2 is FQDESV in the germline V gene (reference sequence). V was pared by 5 bases and J by 2 bases, with 8 bases of the junction left unmatched. The CDR3 totals 15 residues. In nucleotides, the CDR3 is TGTGCCAGCAGCCCCGGCCACAGGGGGACCTACGAGCAGTACTTC. This sequence encodes CASSPGHRGTYEQYF.

The sample holds a few counts of this clonotype. The DNA for the CDR3 is TGTGCCAGCAGTTCCCTAGCGGGGGGGACGGATGAGCAGTTCTTC. Translated: CASSSLAGGTDEQFF. This sequence joins TRBV27 and TRBJ2-1; the match to TRBD2 covers 12 bases. This CDR3 spans 15 amino acids. Per the germline V gene, CDR1 is MNHEY and CDR2 is SMNVEV (reference sequence). J gave up 8 bases and V 4 bases, and 6 bases lay outside the gene matches.

The V gene is TRBV5-1, the J gene TRBJ1-4, with TRBD1 as a possible D gene (6 bases). CDR1 is SGHRS and CDR2 is YFSETQ in the germline V gene. The CDR3 contains 15 residues. The V gene lost 4 bases and the J gene lost 5 bases, with 15 bases spanning the gap. The CDR3 nucleotides read TGCGCCAGCAGCCAGGACAGTTGGGGCAATGAAAAACTGTTTTTT. It translates to CASSQDSWGNEKLFF.

The chain joins TRBV20-1 to TRBJ1-2; D is uncertain. CDR3 size: 12 residues. Germline values: CDR1 DFQATT, CDR2 SNEGSKA (reference sequence). V lost 4 bases, J lost 8 bases, and 14 bases lay in between. The CDR3: CSAIQVGKGYTF. In nucleotides, the CDR3 is TGCAGTGCTATTCAGGTAGGGAAGGGCTACACCTTC.

Comment on this clonotype: It may be a read error: a sequence one base away is much more abundant. The gene calls are TRBV29-1 and TRBJ2-7; 10 nucleotides match TRBD1. V dropped 5 bases and J dropped 5; count of bases not matched to a gene: 6. The CDR3 spans 13 residues. CDR1 and CDR2 from the germline V gene are SQVTM and ANQGSEA. The CDR3 DNA reads as TGCAGCGTTTGGGACAGGGGATGGAACGAGCAGTACTTC. Its protein product is CSVWDRGWNEQYF.

The chain has TRBV7-2 and TRBJ2-2; 7 positions agree with TRBD2. The junction had 3 bases not matched to a gene; V was cut back by 2 bases and J by 0 bases. Germline lookup yields CDR1 SGHTA and CDR2 FQGNSA. The CDR3 length is 16 residues. Here the CDR3 reads CASSLLGGSNTGELFF. The CDR3 DNA follows: TGTGCCAGCAGCTTATTGGGGGGGTCGAACACCGGGGAGCTGTTTTTT.

Written as DNA, the CDR3 is TGTGCCAGCAGCTCTACAGGGGAGGAACAGCCCCAGCATTTT. Translation gives CASSSTGEEQPQHF. The chain recombines TRBV7-9 with TRBJ1-5, with 7 bases lining up with TRBD1. There are 14 residues in the CDR3. With 4 bases clipped from V and 7 bases from J, the junction kept 7 bases outside the gene matches. CDR1 and CDR2 from the germline V gene are SEHNR and FQNEAQ (reference sequence).

This clonotype was recorded only once. V is TRBV6-5 and J is TRBJ1-1, with D uncertain. Germline CDR1 is MNHEY and CDR2 is SVGAGI. The CDR3 spans 13 residues. V shed 6 bases and J shed 10 bases, with 18 bases lying between them. The CDR3 DNA reads TGTGCCAGCAGCCGAGGACGGAGAAACGGAGCTTTCTTT. As protein: CASSRGRRNGAFF.

The gene calls are TRBV3-1 and TRBJ2-7; 12 bases map to TRBD2. Germline V CDR1 and CDR2: LGHDT, YNNKEL (reference sequence). This CDR3 is 16 amino acids long. V dropped 1 base and J dropped 6; count of bases not matched to a gene: 7. The CDR3 coding sequence is TGTGCCAGCAGCCAAGGGAGGGCTAGCGGGGGGGCCGAGCAGTACTTC. Translation: CASSQGRASGGAEQYF.

This clonotype was counted only a few times. The chain links TRBV9 to TRBJ1-1; D possibly corresponds to TRBD1 (5 bases). From germline, CDR1 is SGDLS and CDR2 YYNGEE. The length of the CDR3 is 15 residues. V shed 2 bases and J shed 1 base, with 12 bases lying between them. The CDR3: CASSVGEIPNTEAFF. The CDR3 DNA sequence: TGTGCCAGCAGCGTGGGGGAAATCCCGAACACTGAAGCTTTCTTT.

This chain joins TRBV7-2 and TRBJ2-1; 7 bases align to TRBD1. With V trimmed by 1 base and J by 4 bases, 7 bases remained unmatched. CDR3 size: 16 residues. From germline, CDR1 is SGHTA and CDR2 FQGNSA. CDR3 bases: TGTGCCAGCAGCTTAGGCCGGGCAGGGGGTTACAATGAGCAGTTCTTC. This encodes CASSLGRAGGYNEQFF.

The CDR3 sequence: CATKSGGHTDTQYF. CDR3 sequence (DNA): TGTGCCACCAAATCAGGAGGACACACAGATACGCAGTATTTT. This chain connects TRBV24-1 to TRBJ2-3; tentatively, D is TRBD1 or TRBD2 (5 bases each). Trimming left V 8 bases short and J 2 bases short, with 13 bases between. This CDR3 has 14 amino acids. CDR1 is KGHDR and CDR2 is SFDVKD in the germline V gene.